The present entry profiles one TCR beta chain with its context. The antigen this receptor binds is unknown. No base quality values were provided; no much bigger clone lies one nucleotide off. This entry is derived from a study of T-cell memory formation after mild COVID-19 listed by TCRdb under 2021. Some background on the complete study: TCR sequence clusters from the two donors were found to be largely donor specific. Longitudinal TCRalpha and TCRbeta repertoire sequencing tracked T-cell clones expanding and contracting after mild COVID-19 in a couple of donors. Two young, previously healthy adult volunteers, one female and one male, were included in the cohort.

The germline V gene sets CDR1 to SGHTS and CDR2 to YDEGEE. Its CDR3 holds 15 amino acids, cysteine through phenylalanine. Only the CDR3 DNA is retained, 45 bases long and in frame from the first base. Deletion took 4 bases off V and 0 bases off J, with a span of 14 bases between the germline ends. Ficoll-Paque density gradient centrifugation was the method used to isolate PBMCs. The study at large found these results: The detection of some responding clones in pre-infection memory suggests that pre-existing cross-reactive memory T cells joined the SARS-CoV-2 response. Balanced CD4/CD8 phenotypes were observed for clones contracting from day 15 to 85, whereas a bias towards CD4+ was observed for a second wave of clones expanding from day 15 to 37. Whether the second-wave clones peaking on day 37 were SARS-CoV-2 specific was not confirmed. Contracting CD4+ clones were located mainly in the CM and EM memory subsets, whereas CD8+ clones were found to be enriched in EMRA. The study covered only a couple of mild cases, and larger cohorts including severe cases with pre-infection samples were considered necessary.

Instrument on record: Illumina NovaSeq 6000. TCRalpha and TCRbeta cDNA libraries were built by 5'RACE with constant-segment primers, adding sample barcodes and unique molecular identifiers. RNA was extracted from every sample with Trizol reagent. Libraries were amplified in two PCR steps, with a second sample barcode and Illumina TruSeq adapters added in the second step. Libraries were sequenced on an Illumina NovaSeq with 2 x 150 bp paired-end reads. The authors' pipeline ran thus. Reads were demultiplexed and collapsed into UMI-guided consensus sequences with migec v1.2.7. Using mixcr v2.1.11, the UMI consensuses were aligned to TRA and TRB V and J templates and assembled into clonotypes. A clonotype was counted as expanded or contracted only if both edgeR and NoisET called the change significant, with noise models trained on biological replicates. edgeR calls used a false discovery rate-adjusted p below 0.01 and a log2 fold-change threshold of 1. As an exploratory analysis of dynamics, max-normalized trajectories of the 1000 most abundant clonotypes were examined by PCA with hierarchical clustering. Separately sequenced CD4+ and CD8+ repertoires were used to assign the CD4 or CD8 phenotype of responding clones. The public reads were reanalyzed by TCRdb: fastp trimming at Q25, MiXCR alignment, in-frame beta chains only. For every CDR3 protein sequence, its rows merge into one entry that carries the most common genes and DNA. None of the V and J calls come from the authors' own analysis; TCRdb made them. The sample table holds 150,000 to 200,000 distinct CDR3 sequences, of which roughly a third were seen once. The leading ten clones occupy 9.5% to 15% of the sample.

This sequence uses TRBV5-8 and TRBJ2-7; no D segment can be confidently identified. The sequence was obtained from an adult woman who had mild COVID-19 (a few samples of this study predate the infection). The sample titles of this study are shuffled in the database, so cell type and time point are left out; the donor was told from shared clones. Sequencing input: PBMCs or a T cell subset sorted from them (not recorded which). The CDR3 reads CASSPTGRTSYEQYF. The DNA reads TGTGCCAGCAGCCCCACGGGTAGGACCTCCTACGAGCAGTACTTC.